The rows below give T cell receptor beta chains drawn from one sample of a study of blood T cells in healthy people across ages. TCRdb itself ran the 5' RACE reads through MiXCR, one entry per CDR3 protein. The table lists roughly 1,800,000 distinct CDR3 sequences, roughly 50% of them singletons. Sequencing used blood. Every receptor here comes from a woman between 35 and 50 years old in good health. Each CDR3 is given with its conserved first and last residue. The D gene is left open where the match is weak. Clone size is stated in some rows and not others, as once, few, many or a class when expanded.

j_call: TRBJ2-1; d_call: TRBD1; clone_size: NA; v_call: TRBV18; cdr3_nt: TGTGCCAGCTCACGCGACAGGGCGGTGTACAATGAGCAGTTCTTC; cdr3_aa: CASSRDRAVYNEQFF
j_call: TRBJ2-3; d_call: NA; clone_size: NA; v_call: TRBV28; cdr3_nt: TGTGCCAGCAAGACCAGCACAGATACGCAGTATTTT; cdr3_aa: CASKTSTDTQYF
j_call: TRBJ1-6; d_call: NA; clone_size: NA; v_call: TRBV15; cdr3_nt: TGTGCCACCAGCAGCGCACATCGGAGCCCCTATAATTCACCCCTCCACTTT; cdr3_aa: CATSSAHRSPYNSPLHF
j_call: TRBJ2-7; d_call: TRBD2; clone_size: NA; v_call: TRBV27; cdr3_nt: TGTGCCAGCAGTTTCGGACTAGGGACCTACGAGCAGTACTTC; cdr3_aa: CASSFGLGTYEQYF
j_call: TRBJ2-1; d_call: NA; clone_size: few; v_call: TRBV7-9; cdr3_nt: TGTGCCAGCAGCGTCTCCGGGACCTCCTACAATGAGCAGTTCTTC; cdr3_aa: CASSVSGTSYNEQFF
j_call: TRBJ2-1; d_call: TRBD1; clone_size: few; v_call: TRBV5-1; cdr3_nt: TGCGCCAGCAGCTTTTACAGGGGTAGCAATGAGCAGTTCTTC; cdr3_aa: CASSFYRGSNEQFF
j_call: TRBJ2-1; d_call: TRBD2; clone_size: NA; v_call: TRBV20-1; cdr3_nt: TGCAGTGCTACCCAGTCTCGGTCGGGGGGGCCGGTTGAGCAGTTCTTC; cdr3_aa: CSATQSRSGGPVEQFF
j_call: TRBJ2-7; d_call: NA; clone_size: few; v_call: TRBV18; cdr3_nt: TGTGCCAGCTCACCACCGGCTGGCTACGAGCAGTACTTC; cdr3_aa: CASSPPAGYEQYF
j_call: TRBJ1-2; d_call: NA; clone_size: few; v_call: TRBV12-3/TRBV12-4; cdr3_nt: TGTGCCAGCAGACCCCGGCAGCTGATAAGTAACTATGGCTACACCTTC; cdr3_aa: CASRPRQLISNYGYTF
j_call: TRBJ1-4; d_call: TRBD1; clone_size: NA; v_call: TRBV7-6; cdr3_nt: TGTGCCAGCAGCCCACTCGGGACAGGGACTGAAAAACTGTTTTTT; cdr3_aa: CASSPLGTGTEKLFF
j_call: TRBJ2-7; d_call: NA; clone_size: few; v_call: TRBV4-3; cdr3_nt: TGCGCCAGCAGCCAAGAAGCGGCGAGCTCCTACGAGCAGTACTTC; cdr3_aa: CASSQEAASSYEQYF
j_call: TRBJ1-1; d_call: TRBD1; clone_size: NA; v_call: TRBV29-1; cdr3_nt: TGCAGCGTTCCAGCGGGACAGCGCACTGAAGCTTTCTTT; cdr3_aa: CSVPAGQRTEAFF
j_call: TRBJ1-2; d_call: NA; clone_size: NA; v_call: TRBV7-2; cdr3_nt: TGTGCCAGCAGCCAGGCGGCAAGAGGTTCCTACTATGGCTACACCTTC; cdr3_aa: CASSQAARGSYYGYTF
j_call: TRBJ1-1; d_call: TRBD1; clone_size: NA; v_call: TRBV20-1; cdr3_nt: TGCAGTGCCCCACAGGGGAGAATGGGGATCAACACTGAAGCTTTCTTT; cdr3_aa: CSAPQGRMGINTEAFF
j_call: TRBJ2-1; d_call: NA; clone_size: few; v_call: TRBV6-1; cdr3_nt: TGTGCCAGCAGTCGGATGTACAATGAGCAGTTCTTC; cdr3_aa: CASSRMYNEQFF
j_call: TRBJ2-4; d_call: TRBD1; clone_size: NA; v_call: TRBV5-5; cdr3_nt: TGTGCCAGCAGCCTCCTACAGGGGTTTGCGGACATTCAGTACTTC; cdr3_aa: CASSLLQGFADIQYF
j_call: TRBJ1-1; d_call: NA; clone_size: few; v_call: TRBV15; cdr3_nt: TGTGCCACCAGCAGCCCAGCTGTTAAATCCTACTCAAAGAACACTGAAGCTTTCTTT; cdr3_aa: CATSSPAVKSYSKNTEAFF
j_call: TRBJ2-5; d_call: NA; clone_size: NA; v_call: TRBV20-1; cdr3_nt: TGCAGTTTGGGGGTGGCCGAGACCCAGTACTTC; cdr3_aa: CSLGVAETQYF
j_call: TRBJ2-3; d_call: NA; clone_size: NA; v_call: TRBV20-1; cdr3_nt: TGCAGTGCAAAGGCCCTCCTAGGGGTCGCAGATACGCAGTATTTT; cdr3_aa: CSAKALLGVADTQYF
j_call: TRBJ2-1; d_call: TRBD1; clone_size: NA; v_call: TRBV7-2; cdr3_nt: TGTGCCAGCAGCTGGCCGGGACAGCCGAGGGGCAATGAGCAGTTCTTC; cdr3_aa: CASSWPGQPRGNEQFF
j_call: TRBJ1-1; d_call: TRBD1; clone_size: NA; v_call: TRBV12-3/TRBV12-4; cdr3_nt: TGTGCCAGCAGCTACGACTTCGGGATGACAGGGGGCAACACTGAAGCTTTCTTT; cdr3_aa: CASSYDFGMTGGNTEAFF
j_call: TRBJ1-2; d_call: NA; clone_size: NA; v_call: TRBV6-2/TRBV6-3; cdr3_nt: TGTGCCAGCACCTACTCCGGGGGTTTATTAGATGGCTACACCTTC; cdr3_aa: CASTYSGGLLDGYTF
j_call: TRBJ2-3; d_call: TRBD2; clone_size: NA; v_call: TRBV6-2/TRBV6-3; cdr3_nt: TGTGCCAGCACCCAAACTAGCGGGGGGTCTAGCACAGATACGCAGTATTTT; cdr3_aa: CASTQTSGGSSTDTQYF
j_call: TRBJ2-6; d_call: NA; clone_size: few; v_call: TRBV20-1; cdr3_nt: TGCAGTGCTACCCACAGGGCTGGGGCCAACGTCCTGACTTTC; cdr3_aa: CSATHRAGANVLTF
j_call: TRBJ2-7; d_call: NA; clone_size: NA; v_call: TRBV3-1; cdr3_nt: TGTGCCAGCAGCCAAAGGGACGGCTCGGATACCCAGTACTTC; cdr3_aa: CASSQRDGSDTQYF
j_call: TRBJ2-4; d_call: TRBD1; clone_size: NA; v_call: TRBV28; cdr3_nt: TGTGCCAGCAGTTTTCGAGGGGGCCCGCAAAACATTCAGTACTTC; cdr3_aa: CASSFRGGPQNIQYF
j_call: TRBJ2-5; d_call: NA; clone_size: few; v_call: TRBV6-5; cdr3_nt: TGTGCCAGCAGTTACTCGATTGGGGGGCGGGAGACCCAGTACTTC; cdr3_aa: CASSYSIGGRETQYF
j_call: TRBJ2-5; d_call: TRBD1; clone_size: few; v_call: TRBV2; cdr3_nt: TGTGCCAGCAGGCAGACAGGGGGCGAAGAGCAGTACTTC; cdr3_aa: CASRQTGGEEQYF
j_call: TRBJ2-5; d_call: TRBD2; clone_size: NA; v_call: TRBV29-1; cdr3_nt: TGCAGCGTTGAATCACCGGCTAGCGGGGGGTTCCAAGAGACCCAGTACTTC; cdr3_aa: CSVESPASGGFQETQYF
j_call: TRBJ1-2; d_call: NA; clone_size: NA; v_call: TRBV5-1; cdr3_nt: TGCGCCAGCAGCAACAGGGATATCTATGGCTACACCTTC; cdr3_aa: CASSNRDIYGYTF
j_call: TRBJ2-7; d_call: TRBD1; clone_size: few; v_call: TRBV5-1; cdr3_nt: TGCGCCAGCAGCACCTCGGGACAGGTCTCCTACGAGCAGTACTTC; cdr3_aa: CASSTSGQVSYEQYF
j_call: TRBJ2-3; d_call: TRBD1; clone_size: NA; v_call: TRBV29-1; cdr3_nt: TGCAGCGTCTCCGGGACAGCCAAGGGTCCAGATACGCAGTATTTT; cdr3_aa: CSVSGTAKGPDTQYF
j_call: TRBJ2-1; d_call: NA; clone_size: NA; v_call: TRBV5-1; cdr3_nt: TGCGCCAGCAGCCTCACAACAGGGAGACTCTTCTACAATGAGCAGTTCTTC; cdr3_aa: CASSLTTGRLFYNEQFF
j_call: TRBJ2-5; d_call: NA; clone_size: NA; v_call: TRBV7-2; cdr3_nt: TGTGCCAGCAGCGCGGGACAGCCTAGGGGAGAGACCCAGTACTTC; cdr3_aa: CASSAGQPRGETQYF
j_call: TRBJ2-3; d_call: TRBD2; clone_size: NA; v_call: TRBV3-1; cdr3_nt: TGTGCCAGCAGCCGGATCTCGGGGGGGCCGGTAGATACGCAGTATTTT; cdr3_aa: CASSRISGGPVDTQYF
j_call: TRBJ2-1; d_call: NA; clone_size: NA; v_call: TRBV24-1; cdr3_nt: TGTGCCACCAGTGATTTGCGGGGGCAGTTCTTC; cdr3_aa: CATSDLRGQFF
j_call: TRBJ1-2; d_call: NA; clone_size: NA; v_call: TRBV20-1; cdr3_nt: TGCAGTGCTAGAGGTCTCAACCGGGATGGCTACACCTTC; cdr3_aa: CSARGLNRDGYTF
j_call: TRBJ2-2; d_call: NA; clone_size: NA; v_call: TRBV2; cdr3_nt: TGTGCCAGCAGTGAGTTTACTGCAACCGGGGAGCTGTTTTTT; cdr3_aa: CASSEFTATGELFF
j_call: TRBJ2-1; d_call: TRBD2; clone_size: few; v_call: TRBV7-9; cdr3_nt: TGTGCCAGCAGCCCGATTAGCGGGGGGGCCTCCAATGAGCAGTTCTTC; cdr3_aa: CASSPISGGASNEQFF
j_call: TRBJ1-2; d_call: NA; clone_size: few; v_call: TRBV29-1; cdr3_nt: TGCAGCGTTGACACAGGGTTTCGGGGCTACACCTTC; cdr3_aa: CSVDTGFRGYTF
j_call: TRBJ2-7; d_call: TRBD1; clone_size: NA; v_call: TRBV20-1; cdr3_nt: TGCAGTGCTATCCACCTACAGGGGGCTGGCACCTACGAGCAGTACTTC; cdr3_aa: CSAIHLQGAGTYEQYF
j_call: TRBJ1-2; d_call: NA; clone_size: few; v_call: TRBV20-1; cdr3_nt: TGCAGTGCTAGAGATAGGGCAGGGATAAACTATGGCTACACCTTC; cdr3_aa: CSARDRAGINYGYTF
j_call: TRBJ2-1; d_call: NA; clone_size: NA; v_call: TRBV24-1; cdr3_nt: TGTGCCACCAGTGACCCGACGTCTGACTCCTACAATGAGCAGTTCTTC; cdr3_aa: CATSDPTSDSYNEQFF
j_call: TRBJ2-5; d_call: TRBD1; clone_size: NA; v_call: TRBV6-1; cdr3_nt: TGTGCCAGCACAGCGGGACAGGGCTTCGGGGAGACCCAGTACTTC; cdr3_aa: CASTAGQGFGETQYF
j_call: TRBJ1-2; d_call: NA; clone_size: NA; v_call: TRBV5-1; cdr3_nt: TGCGCCAGCAGCGTTGGCTGGGGAAGAGGCTACACCTTC; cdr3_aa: CASSVGWGRGYTF
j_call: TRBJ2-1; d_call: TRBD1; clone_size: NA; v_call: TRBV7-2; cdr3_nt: TGTGCCAGCAGCCGGGACAGGGCAGTAGAGACCCAGTTCTTC; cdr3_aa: CASSRDRAVETQFF
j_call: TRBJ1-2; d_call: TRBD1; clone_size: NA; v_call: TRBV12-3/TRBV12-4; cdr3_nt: TGTGCCAGCAGTGCAGGGGGCTTTAGGGCGTTTGGCTACACCTTC; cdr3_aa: CASSAGGFRAFGYTF
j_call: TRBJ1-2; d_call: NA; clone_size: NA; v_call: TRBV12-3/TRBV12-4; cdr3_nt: TGTGCCAGCAGTCCCCCTGGCCACATGTACGGCTACACCTTC; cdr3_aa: CASSPPGHMYGYTF